This T cell receptor (beta chain) derives from a study of cytomegalovirus exposure and HLA in healthy donors. The PCR used 60 Vbeta and 13 Jbeta primers. Generated by immunoSEQ multiplex PCR, the TCRdb table keeps only in-frame clones and is missing some. Among around 97,000 clones, 73% were seen once, and the ten largest hold less than 4.5%. The study, taken as a whole, reports: CMV antigen specificity of a few CMV-associated chains was confirmed in vitro. 87-base-pair reads could not separate some V segments, including TRBV6-2 and TRBV6-3.

V lost 8 bases and J lost 0, with 13 bases in between. CDR3 length: 14 residues. Germline V gene lookup returns CDR1 SNHLY and CDR2 FYNNEI. For this clone: What it binds is unknown.

Sequencing was performed on PBMCs. This chain uses TRBV2 with TRBJ1-2; D is uncertain. The source of this sequence is a man aged 35 to 55 in good health and CMV-seronegative. CDR3 sequence reads: CASGTEMPNYGYTF. In DNA, the CDR3 is TGTGCCAGCGGAACAGAGATGCCTAACTATGGCTACACCTTC.